The 31 T cell receptor beta chains in this list originate from one sample, sequenced in a study of blood T cell repertoires in COVID-19. TCRdb keeps only in-frame clones here, not all; method: immunoSEQ multiplex PCR. The table has around 57,000 clones, roughly 90% seen once. Source material: peripheral blood. These receptors originate from a man over 45 with acute or convalescent COVID-19.

This clone was counted a single time. The chain links TRBV11-3 to TRBJ2-1, with D possibly being TRBD2 (6 bases). The germline CDR1 and CDR2 sequences are SGHNT and YENEEA. The CDR3 is 13 residues long. Trimming shortened V by 5 bases and J by 5 bases, and 10 bases separated the two germline ends. CDR3 nucleotide sequence: TGTGCCAGCAGCGCCAGACTAGACAATGAGCAGTTCTTC. The encoded protein is CASSARLDNEQFF. Supplemented by reference TRBV11-3 and TRBJ2-1, the full variable domain reads EAGVVQSPRYKIIEKKQPVAFWCNPISGHNTLYWYLQNLGQGPELLIRYENEEAVDDSQLPKDRFSAERLKGVDSTLKIQPAELGDSAVYLCASSARLDNEQFFGPGTRLTVL.

This clone has only a few counts. V and J are TRBV7-2 and TRBJ2-7; tentatively, D is TRBD1 (6 bases). This CDR3 region has 17 residues. With 2 bases removed from V and 0 bases from J, the gap between germline ends came to 17 bases. Germline-derived CDR1 and CDR2 are SGHTA and FQGNSA. This chain's CDR3 is CASSLTPGDRSSYEQYF. Written as DNA, the CDR3 is TGTGCCAGCAGCTTAACTCCTGGAGACAGGAGCTCCTACGAGCAGTACTTC.

The V and J genes are TRBV18 and TRBJ2-1, with D perhaps TRBD2 (6 bases). Germline V gene lookup returns CDR1 KGHSH and CDR2 LQKENI. The CDR3 has 16 residues. V was clipped by 1 base and J by 8 bases, with 18 bases between them. CDR3 loop: CASSPRAGQFSDEQFF. In DNA form, the CDR3 reads TGTGCCAGCTCACCACGTGCGGGGCAGTTCTCCGATGAGCAGTTCTTC.

The rearrangement joins TRBV7-7 to TRBJ2-7, with 14 bases fitting TRBD2. V lost 5 bases and J lost 7; bases outside the gene matches: 4. CDR3 length equals 14 residues. CDR1 is SSHAT, CDR2 FNYEAQ, per germline (reference sequence). The CDR3 loop is CASSDGTSGREQYF. In nucleotides, the CDR3 is TGTGCCAGCAGCGACGGGACTAGCGGGAGAGAGCAGTACTTC.

This chain uses TRBV5-1 with TRBJ2-5; D is undetermined. The V and J ends lost 0 bases and 4 bases respectively, with 7 bases between them. Germline assignment: CDR1 SGHRS and CDR2 YFSETQ. The CDR3 covers 13 residues. This CDR3 reads CASSLGSGETQYF. The CDR3 DNA reads TGCGCCAGCAGCTTGGGGTCGGGAGAGACCCAGTACTTC.

The gene calls are TRBV23-1 and TRBJ1-2; 7 nucleotides line up with TRBD1. TRBV23-1 is an ORF for which the function is uncertain. Trimming removed 9 bases from V and 8 bases from J; junction bases left unmatched: 9. The CDR3 contains 12 residues. The CDR3 region is CAREGAQRGYTF. In DNA form, the CDR3 reads TGCGCCAGGGAGGGGGCCCAACGAGGCTACACCTTC.

The CDR3 reads CASGLGAGARGYTF. The CDR3 DNA follows: TGTGCCAGCGGACTTGGGGCGGGGGCGCGTGGCTACACCTTC. The chain employs TRBV7-2 and TRBJ1-2; a weak D match, TRBD1 (6 bases). Germline CDR1 SGHTA, CDR2 FQGNSA. This CDR3 is 14 amino acids long. V lost 8 bases and J lost 7, with 20 bases in between.

This clone has just one count. This rearrangement joins TRBV2 to TRBJ1-5; D not certain. Germline V gene lookup returns CDR1 SNHLY and CDR2 FYNNEI. V was pared by 5 bases and J by 4 bases, with 18 bases between. The length of the CDR3 is 16 residues. The CDR3 region is CASSPPGGVGNQPQHF. In DNA form, the CDR3 reads TGTGCCAGCAGTCCACCCGGCGGGGTAGGGAATCAGCCCCAGCATTTT. The variable domain in full, completed from reference TRBV2 and TRBJ1-5, reads EPEVTQTPSHQVTQMGQEVILRCVPISNHLYFYWYRQILGQKVEFLVSFYNNEISEKSEIFDDQFSVERPDGSNFTLKIRSTKLEDSAMYFCASSPPGGVGNQPQHFGDGTRLSIL.

The chain links TRBV6-6 to TRBJ2-7; 7 positions agree with TRBD2. The V gene's germline CDR1 is MNHNY and CDR2 SVGAGI (reference sequence). V lost 7 bases to trimming and J lost 2 bases; unmatched junction nucleotides: 8. This CDR3 has 14 residues. In DNA, the CDR3 is TGTGCCAGCATGTGGGCTAGCGGCACCTACGAGCAGTACTTC. Translating it yields CASMWASGTYEQYF.

This rearrangement joins TRBV27 to TRBJ2-2, with 8 bases lining up with TRBD2. Trimming at V came to 7 bases and at J to 6 bases, leaving 10 bases not matched to a gene. The germline V gene has CDR1 MNHEY and CDR2 SMNVEV (reference sequence). The CDR3 loop spans 15 amino acids. The CDR3 region is CASKQAGAAPGELFF. The CDR3 DNA sequence: TGTGCCAGCAAACAAGCGGGAGCCGCACCCGGGGAGCTGTTTTTT.

The chain's CDR3 is CASSFRASSGNTIYF. DNA of the CDR3: TGTGCCAGCAGCTTCAGGGCAAGCTCTGGAAACACCATATATTTT. This sequence joins TRBV11-3 and TRBJ1-3, with TRBD1 as a possible D gene (5 bases). The length of the CDR3 is 15 residues. Trimming left V 3 bases short and J 0 bases short, with 9 bases between. The germline V gene encodes CDR1 SGHNT and CDR2 YENEEA.

A few counts support this clone. Germline is not matched at one junction end, which may reflect a read error. V gene TRBV7-9 combines with J gene TRBJ2-7; 8 bases match TRBD1. The CDR3 runs to 13 residues. Germline V gene lookup returns CDR1 SEHNR and CDR2 FQNEAQ (reference sequence). CDR3 bases: TGTGCCAGCAGCCTGCCCGCGGACAGGGCTCCTCACTTC. This translates into CASSLPADRAPHF.

V usage is TRBV5-1 and J usage is TRBJ1-1; TRBD1 matches 7 bases. This CDR3 has 15 amino acids. Germline CDR1 and CDR2: SGHRS and YFSETQ. Trimming took 5 bases from V and 4 from J; bases not matched to a gene: 11. DNA of the CDR3: TGCGCCAGCAGTATCGACAATGCAGGGGGCACTGAAGCTTTCTTT. It specifies CASSIDNAGGTEAFF.

The chain is built from TRBV11-3 and TRBJ2-1, with 7 bases lining up with TRBD1. With 1 base clipped from V and 4 bases from J, the junction kept 7 bases outside the gene matches. This CDR3 comprises 16 residues. CDR1 and CDR2 from the germline V gene are SGHNT and YENEEA. The CDR3: CASSLVGTAYYNEQFF. The CDR3 bases are TGTGCCAGCAGCTTAGTTGGGACAGCCTATTACAATGAGCAGTTCTTC. The full variable domain, its missing parts supplied by reference TRBV11-3 and TRBJ2-1, is EAGVVQSPRYKIIEKKQPVAFWCNPISGHNTLYWYLQNLGQGPELLIRYENEEAVDDSQLPKDRFSAERLKGVDSTLKIQPAELGDSAVYLCASSLVGTAYYNEQFFGPGTRLTVL.

This chain links TRBV3-1 (or the pseudogene TRBV3-2) with TRBJ2-3; a possible D gene is TRBD2 (6 bases). The V end was cut by 0 bases, the J end by 4 bases, with 8 bases between. This CDR3 contains 14 residues. From germline, CDR1 is LGHDT and CDR2 YNNKEL (reference sequence). CDR3 nucleotides: TGTGCCAGCAGCCAAGAGGGGGGTCCAGATACGCAGTATTTT. Translating it yields CASSQEGGPDTQYF.

This chain joins TRBV27 and TRBJ2-7; D is unresolved. V lost 3 bases and J 7 bases, leaving 10 bases between the germline ends. Germline V CDR1 and CDR2: MNHEY, SMNVEV (reference sequence). The CDR3 is 12 residues long. CDR3 sequence reads: CASSFNAREQYF. CDR3 bases: TGTGCCAGCAGTTTTAACGCCAGGGAGCAGTACTTC.

The rearrangement uses TRBV12-3 or TRBV12-4 and TRBJ2-7; 8 bases match TRBD1. The length of the CDR3 is 13 residues. J gave up 4 bases and V 2 bases, and 1 base lay outside the gene matches. For the CDR3, the DNA is TGTGCCAGCAGTTTACGGACAGGGTACGAGCAGTACTTC. Translating gives CASSLRTGYEQYF.

This chain connects TRBV19 to TRBJ2-2; 16 bases fit TRBD2. The V segment lost 5 bases and the J segment 5 bases; nucleotides outside the gene matches: 8. The CDR3 length is 18 residues. Germline CDR1 reads LNHDA; CDR2 reads SQIVND (reference sequence). CDR3: CASSHLGLAGGSTGELFF. The DNA of the CDR3 is TGTGCCAGTAGTCACCTGGGACTAGCGGGAGGGAGTACCGGGGAGCTGTTTTTT.

Within the sample, this clone is medium-sized (0.01 to 0.1%). This chain uses TRBV24-1 with TRBJ2-1; 8 bases agree with TRBD1. CDR1 and CDR2 (germline): KGHDR, SFDVKD. The CDR3 sequence is 15 residues long. V lost 5 bases to trimming and J lost 9 bases; unmatched junction nucleotides: 11. CDR3 DNA: TGTGCCACCAGTGGACTACACTCGACAGGGGCTGAGCAGTTCTTC. Protein product: CATSGLHSTGAEQFF.

The V gene is TRBV19, the J gene TRBJ1-2; D may be TRBD1 (5 bases). Germline assignment: CDR1 LNHDA and CDR2 SQIVND (reference sequence). The CDR3 runs 11 residues. With 4 bases removed from V and 8 bases from J, the gap between germline ends came to 8 bases. CDR3 sequence: CASSRGSGYTF. Here the CDR3 DNA reads TGTGCCAGTAGTAGGGGCTCCGGCTACACCTTC.

The rearrangement joins TRBV19 to TRBJ1-2, with a possible D match to TRBD1 (5 bases). V was pared by 5 bases and J by 2 bases, with 9 bases between. This CDR3 region has 13 residues. Germline V CDR1 and CDR2: LNHDA, SQIVND (reference sequence). The CDR3 nucleotides are TGTGCCAGTAGTTACAAGGGGAACTATGGCTACACCTTC. Translation gives CASSYKGNYGYTF.

The chain is built from TRBV7-9 and TRBJ2-1; no reliable D call. Germline CDR1 and CDR2: SEHNR and FQNEAQ (reference sequence). CDR3 length: 13 residues. Deletions cut 5 bases from V and 5 bases from J, with 10 bases between. The CDR3 nucleotides read TGTGCCAGCAGCAAAGACGCTAACAATGAGCAGTTCTTC. Residues: CASSKDANNEQFF.

This sequence joins TRBV19 and TRBJ1-1, with a tentative D call TRBD1 (6 bases). Germline CDR1 is LNHDA and CDR2 is SQIVND (reference sequence). Trimming stripped 6 bases from V and 5 bases from J, with 19 bases between. The CDR3 is 15 amino acids. The CDR3, as DNA: TGTGCCAGTAGGCCTCGTGGGGGGGCATGGACTGAAGCTTTCTTT. It encodes CASRPRGGAWTEAFF.

This clone was recorded once. The V call is TRBV3-1 (or the pseudogene TRBV3-2), the J call TRBJ2-2; no definite D call. CDR3 length: 15 amino acids. The V gene's germline CDR1 is LGHDT and CDR2 YNNKEL (reference sequence). Trimming stripped 0 bases from V and 5 bases from J, with 10 bases between. CDR3: CASSQDSGGTGELFF. The CDR3 nucleotides read TGTGCCAGCAGCCAAGACTCCGGCGGTACCGGGGAGCTGTTTTTT.

This chain links TRBV5-1 with TRBJ2-5, with TRBD1 identical over 9 bases. V lost 2 bases, J lost 0 bases, and 2 bases stayed unmatched. The CDR3 is 15 residues long. CDR1 and CDR2 (germline): SGHRS, YFSETQ. CDR3 sequence (DNA): TGCGCCAGCAGCTTCGGACAGGGGTACCAAGAGACCCAGTACTTC. This codes for CASSFGQGYQETQYF.

The chain employs TRBV21-1 and TRBJ2-3; the table assigns TRBD1, which was not confirmed against the DNA. TRBV21-1 is flagged as a pseudogene. The CDR3 is 15 residues long. The CDR3 DNA follows: TGTGCCAGCAGCAAAATCGCCAGGAGCACAGATACGCAGTATTTT. Protein: CASSKIARSTDTQYF.

The chain combines TRBV9 with TRBJ2-2; tentative D call: TRBD1 (6 bases). The V end was cut by 2 bases, the J end by 4 bases, with 18 bases between. Germline CDR1 reads SGDLS; CDR2 reads YYNGEE. The length of the CDR3 is 17 residues. This CDR3 is CASSVLRGGLGTGELFF. CDR3 bases: TGTGCCAGCAGCGTCCTCAGGGGTGGATTGGGCACCGGGGAGCTGTTTTTT.

The chain employs TRBV5-1 and TRBJ2-1; 11 bases agree with TRBD2. The ends lost 0 bases at V and 4 bases at J; junction bases unmatched: 3. CDR1 and CDR2 from the germline V gene are SGHRS and YFSETQ. This CDR3 spans 16 amino acids. In DNA, the CDR3 is TGCGCCAGCAGCTTGGATTCTAGCGGGAGGTACAATGAGCAGTTCTTC. It codes for CASSLDSSGRYNEQFF.

This chain uses TRBV10-3 with TRBJ1-2; 10 nucleotides line up with TRBD1. Germline trimming cut 7 bases from V and 1 base from J; bases unmatched to any gene: 6. CDR1 is ENHRY and CDR2 is SYGVKD in the germline V gene. The CDR3 contains 15 residues. The CDR3: CAINGQGESNYGYTF. Here the CDR3 DNA reads TGTGCCATCAACGGACAGGGGGAAAGTAACTATGGCTACACCTTC.

The chain employs TRBV6-5 and TRBJ1-2; possible D gene TRBD1, 6 bases. This CDR3 has 15 amino acids. V was trimmed by 7 bases and J by 1 base, leaving 16 bases between them. CDR1 is MNHEY and CDR2 is SVGAGI in the germline V gene. The CDR3 sequence: CASIRSPRGNYGYTF. DNA of the CDR3: TGTGCCAGCATCCGATCGCCCAGGGGTAACTATGGCTACACCTTC.

V gene TRBV4-1 combines with J gene TRBJ1-1, with D maybe TRBD1 (6 bases). Germline CDR1 is MGHRA and CDR2 is YSYEKL. The CDR3 is 12 residues long. V lost 9 bases to trimming and J lost 4 bases, with 12 bases between them. For the CDR3, the DNA is TGCGCCAGTACAGGGTTGGGCACTGAAGCTTTCTTT. Translating gives CASTGLGTEAFF.